This TCR beta chain came from a study of cytomegalovirus exposure and HLA in healthy donors. Background on the study: Earlier results showed roughly 120 million unique TCR beta sequences derived from approximately 180 million T cells.

With 60 Vbeta and 13 Jbeta primers, the PCR was carried out. Sequencing used immunoSEQ multiplex PCR; TCRdb keeps in-frame clones, though not all of them. The sample yields some 50,000 clones, roughly 70% seen once. This clonotype was obtained from a woman aged 50 to 60 in good health and CMV-seropositive. The sample consisted of PBMCs.

CDR3 sequence reads: CASSSDRGANYGYTF. CDR3 nucleotides: TGTGCCAGCAGCTCGGACAGGGGAGCTAACTATGGCTACACCTTC. V is TRBV7-8 and J is TRBJ1-2, with TRBD1 matching over 9 bases. In germline, CDR1 is SGHVS, CDR2 FQNEAQ. The CDR3 length is 15 residues. After removal of 4 bases from V and 0 bases from J, the junction contained 3 bases not matched to a gene.